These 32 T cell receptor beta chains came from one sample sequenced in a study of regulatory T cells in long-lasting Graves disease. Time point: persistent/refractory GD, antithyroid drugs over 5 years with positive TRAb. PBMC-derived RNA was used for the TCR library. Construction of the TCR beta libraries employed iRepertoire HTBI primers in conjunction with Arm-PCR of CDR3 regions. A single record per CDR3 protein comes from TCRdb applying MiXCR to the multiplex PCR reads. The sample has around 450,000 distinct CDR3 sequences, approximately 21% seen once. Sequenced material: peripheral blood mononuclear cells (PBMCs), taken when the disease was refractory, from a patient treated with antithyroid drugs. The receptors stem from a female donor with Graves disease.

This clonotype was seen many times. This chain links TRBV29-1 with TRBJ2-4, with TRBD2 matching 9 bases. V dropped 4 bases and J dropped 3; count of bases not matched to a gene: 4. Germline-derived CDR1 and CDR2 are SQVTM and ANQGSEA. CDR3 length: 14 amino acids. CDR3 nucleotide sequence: TGCAGCGTTGGGACTAGCGCTCACAAAAACATTCAGTACTTC. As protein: CSVGTSAHKNIQYF.

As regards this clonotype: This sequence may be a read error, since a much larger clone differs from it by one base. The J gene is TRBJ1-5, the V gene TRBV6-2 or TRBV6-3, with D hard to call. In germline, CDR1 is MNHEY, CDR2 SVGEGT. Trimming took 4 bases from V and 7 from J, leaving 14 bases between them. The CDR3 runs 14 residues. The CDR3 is CASSCSVTAQPQHF. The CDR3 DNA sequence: TGTGCCAGCAGTTGCTCTGTCACAGCCCAGCCCCAGCATTTT.

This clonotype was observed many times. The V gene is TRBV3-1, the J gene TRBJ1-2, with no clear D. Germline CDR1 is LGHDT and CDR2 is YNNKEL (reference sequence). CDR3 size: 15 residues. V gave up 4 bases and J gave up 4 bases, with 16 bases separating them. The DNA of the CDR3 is TGTGCCAGCAGCCGAGCGGTGACGGACCCCTATGGCTACACCTTC. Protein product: CASSRAVTDPYGYTF.

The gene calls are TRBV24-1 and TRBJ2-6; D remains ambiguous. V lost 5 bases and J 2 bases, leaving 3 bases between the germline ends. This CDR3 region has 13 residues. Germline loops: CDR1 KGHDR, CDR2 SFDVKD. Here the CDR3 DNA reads TGTGCCACCAGTGCTGCTGGGGCCAACGTCCTGACTTTC. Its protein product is CATSAAGANVLTF.

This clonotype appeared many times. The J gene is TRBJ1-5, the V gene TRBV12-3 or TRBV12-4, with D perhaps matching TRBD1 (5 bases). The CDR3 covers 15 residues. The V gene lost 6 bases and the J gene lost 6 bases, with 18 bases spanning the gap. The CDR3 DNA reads TGTGCCAGCAGCCTAAGCGGGGCCGCGGTTCAGCCCCAGCATTTT. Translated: CASSLSGAAVQPQHF.

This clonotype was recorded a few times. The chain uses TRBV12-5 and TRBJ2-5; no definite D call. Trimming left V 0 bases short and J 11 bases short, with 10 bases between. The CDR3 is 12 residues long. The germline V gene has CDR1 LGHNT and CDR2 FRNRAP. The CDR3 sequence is CASGLVTARQYF. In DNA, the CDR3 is TGTGCTAGTGGTTTGGTAACGGCAAGACAGTACTTC.

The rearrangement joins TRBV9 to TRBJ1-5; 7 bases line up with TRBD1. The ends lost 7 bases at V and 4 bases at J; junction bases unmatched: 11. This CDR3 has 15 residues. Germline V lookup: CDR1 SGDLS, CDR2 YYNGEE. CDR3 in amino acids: CASRQGRRGNQPQHF. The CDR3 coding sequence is TGTGCCAGCCGACAGGGAAGGAGGGGAAATCAGCCCCAGCATTTT.

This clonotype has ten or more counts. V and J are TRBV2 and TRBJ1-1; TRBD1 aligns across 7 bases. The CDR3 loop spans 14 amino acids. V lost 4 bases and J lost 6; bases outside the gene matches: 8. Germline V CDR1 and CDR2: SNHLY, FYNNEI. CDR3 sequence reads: CASSGGGGYAEAFF. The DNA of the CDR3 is TGTGCCAGCAGTGGGGGAGGGGGCTACGCTGAAGCTTTCTTT.

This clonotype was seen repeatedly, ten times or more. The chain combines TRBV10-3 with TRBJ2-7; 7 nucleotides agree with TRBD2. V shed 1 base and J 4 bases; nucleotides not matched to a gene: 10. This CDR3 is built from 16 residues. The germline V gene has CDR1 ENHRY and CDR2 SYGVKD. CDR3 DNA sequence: TGTGCCATCAGTGAGTGGGAGGGGCGAGCACGATACGAGCAGTACTTC. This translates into CAISEWEGRARYEQYF.

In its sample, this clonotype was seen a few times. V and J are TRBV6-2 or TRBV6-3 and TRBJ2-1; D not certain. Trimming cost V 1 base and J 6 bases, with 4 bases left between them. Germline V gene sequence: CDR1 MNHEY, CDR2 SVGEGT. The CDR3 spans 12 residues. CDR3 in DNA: TGTGCCAGCAGTTACTTGGGCAATGAGCAGTTCTTC. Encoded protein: CASSYLGNEQFF.

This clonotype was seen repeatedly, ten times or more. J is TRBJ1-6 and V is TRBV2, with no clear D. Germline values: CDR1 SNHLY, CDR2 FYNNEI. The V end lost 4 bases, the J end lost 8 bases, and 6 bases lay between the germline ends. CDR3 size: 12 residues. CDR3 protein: CASSGMHSPLHF. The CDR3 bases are TGTGCCAGCAGTGGGATGCATTCACCCCTCCACTTT.

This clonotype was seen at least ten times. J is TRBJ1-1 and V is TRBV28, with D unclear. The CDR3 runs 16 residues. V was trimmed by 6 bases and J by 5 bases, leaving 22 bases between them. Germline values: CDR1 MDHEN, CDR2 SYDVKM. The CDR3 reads CASSPSHVSTNTEAFF. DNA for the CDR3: TGTGCCAGCAGCCCCTCTCATGTGTCGACGAATACTGAAGCTTTCTTT.

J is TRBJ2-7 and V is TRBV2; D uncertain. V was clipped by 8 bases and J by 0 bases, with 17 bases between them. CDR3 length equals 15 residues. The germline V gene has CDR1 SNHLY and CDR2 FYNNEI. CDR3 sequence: CASDSPDPGSYEQYF. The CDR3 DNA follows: TGTGCCAGCGATTCCCCAGATCCGGGCTCCTACGAGCAGTACTTC. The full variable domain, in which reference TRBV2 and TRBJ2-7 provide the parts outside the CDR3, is EPEVTQTPSHQVTQMGQEVILRCVPISNHLYFYWYRQILGQKVEFLVSFYNNEISEKSEIFDDQFSVERPDGSNFTLKIRSTKLEDSAMYFCASDSPDPGSYEQYFGPGTRLTVT.

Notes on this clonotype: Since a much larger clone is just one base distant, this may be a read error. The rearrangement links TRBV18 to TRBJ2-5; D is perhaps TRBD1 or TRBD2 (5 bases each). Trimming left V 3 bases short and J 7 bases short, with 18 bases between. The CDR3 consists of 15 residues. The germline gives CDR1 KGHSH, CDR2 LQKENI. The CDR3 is CASSPGNQGGGTQYF. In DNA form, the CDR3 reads TGTGCCAGCTCACCGGGCAATCAGGGTGGAGGGACCCAGTACTTC.

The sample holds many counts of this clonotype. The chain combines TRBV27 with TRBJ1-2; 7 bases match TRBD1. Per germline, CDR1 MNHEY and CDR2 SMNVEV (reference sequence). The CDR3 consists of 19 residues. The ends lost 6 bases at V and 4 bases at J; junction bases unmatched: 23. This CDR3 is CASRTLTGHWSAPSYGYTF. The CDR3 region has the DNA TGTGCCAGCAGAACCTTGACAGGGCACTGGTCAGCCCCCAGCTATGGCTACACCTTC.

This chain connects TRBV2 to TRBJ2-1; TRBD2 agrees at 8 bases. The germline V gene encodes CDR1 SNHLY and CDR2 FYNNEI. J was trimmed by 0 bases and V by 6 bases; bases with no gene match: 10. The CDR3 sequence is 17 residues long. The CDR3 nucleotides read TGTGCCAGCAGCGGATATAGCGGGGCCCGCTCCTACAATGAGCAGTTCTTC. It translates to CASSGYSGARSYNEQFF.

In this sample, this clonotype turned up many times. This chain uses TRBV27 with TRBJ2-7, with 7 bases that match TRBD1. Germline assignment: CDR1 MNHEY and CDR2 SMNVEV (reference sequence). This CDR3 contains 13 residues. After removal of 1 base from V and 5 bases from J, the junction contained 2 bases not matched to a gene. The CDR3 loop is CASSLLTGNEQYF. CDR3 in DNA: TGTGCCAGCAGTTTATTGACAGGGAACGAGCAGTACTTC.

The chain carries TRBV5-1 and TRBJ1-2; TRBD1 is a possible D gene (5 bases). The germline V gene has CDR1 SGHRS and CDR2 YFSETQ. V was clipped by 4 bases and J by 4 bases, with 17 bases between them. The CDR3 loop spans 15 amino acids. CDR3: CASSMGPSSSYGYTF. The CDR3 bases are TGCGCCAGCAGCATGGGGCCATCCTCTAGCTATGGCTACACCTTC. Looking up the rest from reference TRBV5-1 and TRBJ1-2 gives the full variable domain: KAGVTQTPRYLIKTRGQQVTLSCSPISGHRSVSWYQQTPGQGLQFLFEYFSETQRNKGNFPGRFSGRQFSNSRSEMNVSTLELGDSALYLCASSMGPSSSYGYTFGSGTRLTVV.

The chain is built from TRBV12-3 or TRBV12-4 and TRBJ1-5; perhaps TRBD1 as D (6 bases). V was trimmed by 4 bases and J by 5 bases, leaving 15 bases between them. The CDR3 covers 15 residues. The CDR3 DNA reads TGTGCCAGCAGTTCGGGACAAACGGAGGATCAGCCCCAGCATTTT. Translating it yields CASSSGQTEDQPQHF.

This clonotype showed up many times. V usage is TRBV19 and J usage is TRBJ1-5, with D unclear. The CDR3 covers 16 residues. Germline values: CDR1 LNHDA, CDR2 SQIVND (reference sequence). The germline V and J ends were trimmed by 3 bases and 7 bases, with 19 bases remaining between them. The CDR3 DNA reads TGTGCCAGTAGTATCTTTCTAGCAGCCCTTGACCAGCCCCAGCATTTT. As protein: CASSIFLAALDQPQHF.

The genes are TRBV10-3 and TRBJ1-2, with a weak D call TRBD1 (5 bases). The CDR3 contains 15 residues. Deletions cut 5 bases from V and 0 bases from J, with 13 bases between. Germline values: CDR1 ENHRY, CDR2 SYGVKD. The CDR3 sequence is CAISKPEGPNYGYTF. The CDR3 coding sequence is TGTGCCATCAGTAAACCCGAGGGGCCTAACTATGGCTACACCTTC.

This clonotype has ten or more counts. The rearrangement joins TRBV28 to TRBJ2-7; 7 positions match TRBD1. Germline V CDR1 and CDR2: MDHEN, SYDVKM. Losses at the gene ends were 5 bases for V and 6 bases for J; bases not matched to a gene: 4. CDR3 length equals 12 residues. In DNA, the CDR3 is TGTGCCAGCAGTACAGGGGCCGGCGAGCAGTACTTC. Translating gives CASSTGAGEQYF. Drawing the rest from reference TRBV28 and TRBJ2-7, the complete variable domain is DVKVTQSSRYLVKRTGEKVFLECVQDMDHENMFWYRQDPGLGLRLIYFSYDVKMKEKGDIPEGYSVSREKKERFSLILESASTNQTSMYLCASSTGAGEQYFGPGTRLTVT.

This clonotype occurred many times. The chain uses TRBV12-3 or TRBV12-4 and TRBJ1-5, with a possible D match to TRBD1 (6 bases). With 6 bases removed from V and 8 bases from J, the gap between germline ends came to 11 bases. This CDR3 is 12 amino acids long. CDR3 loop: CASSQGHEPQHF. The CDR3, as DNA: TGTGCCAGCAGCCAGGGACATGAGCCCCAGCATTTT.

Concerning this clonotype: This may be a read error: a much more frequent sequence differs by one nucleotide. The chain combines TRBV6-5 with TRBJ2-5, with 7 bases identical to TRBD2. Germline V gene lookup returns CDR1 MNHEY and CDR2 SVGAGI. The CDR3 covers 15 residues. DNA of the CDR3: TGTGCCAGCAGTTATTCGGATGGGAGGGGAGAGGCCCAGTACTTC. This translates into CASSYSDGRGEAQYF.

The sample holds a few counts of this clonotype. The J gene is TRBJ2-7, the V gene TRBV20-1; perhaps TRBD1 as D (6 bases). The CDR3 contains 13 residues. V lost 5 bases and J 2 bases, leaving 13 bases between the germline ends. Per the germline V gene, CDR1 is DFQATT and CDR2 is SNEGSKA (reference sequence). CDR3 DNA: TGCAGTGCTTTGGACAGAATTCCCTACGAGCAGTACTTC. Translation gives CSALDRIPYEQYF.

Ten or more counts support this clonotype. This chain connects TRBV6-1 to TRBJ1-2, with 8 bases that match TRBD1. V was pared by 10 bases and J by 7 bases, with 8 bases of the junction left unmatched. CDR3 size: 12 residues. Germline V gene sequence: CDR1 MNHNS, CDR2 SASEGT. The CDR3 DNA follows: TGTGCCAAGAGGGACAGGTACTCTGGCTACACCTTC. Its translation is CAKRDRYSGYTF.

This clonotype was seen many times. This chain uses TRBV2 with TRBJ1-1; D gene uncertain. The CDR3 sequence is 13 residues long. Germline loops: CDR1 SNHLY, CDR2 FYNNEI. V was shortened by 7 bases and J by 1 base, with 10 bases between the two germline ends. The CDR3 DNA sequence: TGTGCCAGCAAGCCAGGACCGAACACTGAAGCTTTCTTT. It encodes CASKPGPNTEAFF. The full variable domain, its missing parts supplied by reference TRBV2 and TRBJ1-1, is EPEVTQTPSHQVTQMGQEVILRCVPISNHLYFYWYRQILGQKVEFLVSFYNNEISEKSEIFDDQFSVERPDGSNFTLKIRSTKLEDSAMYFCASKPGPNTEAFFGQGTRLTVV.

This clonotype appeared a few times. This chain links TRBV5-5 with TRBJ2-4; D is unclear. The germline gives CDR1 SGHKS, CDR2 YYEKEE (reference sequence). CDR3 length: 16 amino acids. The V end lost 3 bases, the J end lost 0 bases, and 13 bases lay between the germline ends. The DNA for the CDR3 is TGTGCCAGCAGCTCCCGTATCCTACTAGCCAAAAACATTCAGTACTTC. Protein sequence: CASSSRILLAKNIQYF.

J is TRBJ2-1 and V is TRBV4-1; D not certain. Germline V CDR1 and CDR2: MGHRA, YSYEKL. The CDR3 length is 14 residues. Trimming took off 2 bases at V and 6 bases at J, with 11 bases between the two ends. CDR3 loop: CASSQWAGINEQFF. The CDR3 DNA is TGCGCCAGCAGCCAATGGGCTGGAATCAATGAGCAGTTCTTC.

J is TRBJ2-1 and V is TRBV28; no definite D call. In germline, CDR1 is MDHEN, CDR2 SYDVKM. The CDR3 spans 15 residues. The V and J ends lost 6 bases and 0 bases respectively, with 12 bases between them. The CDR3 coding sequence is TGTGCCAGCAGATTGGACCGGAGCTCCTACAATGAGCAGTTCTTC. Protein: CASRLDRSSYNEQFF.

Here the CDR3 reads CASSLPGAGVSTDTQYF. CDR3 nucleotides: TGTGCCAGCAGTTTACCGGGGGCGGGGGTCAGCACAGATACGCAGTATTTT. The chain combines TRBV28 with TRBJ2-3; tentative D call: TRBD2 (7 bases). Per the germline V gene, CDR1 is MDHEN and CDR2 is SYDVKM. The CDR3 spans 17 residues. Between the trimmed V and J ends, which lost 2 bases and 0 bases, there was a span of 15 bases.

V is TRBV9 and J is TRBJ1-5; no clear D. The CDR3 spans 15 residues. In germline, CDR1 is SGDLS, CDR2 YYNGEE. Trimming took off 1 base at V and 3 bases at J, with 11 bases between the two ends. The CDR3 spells CASSVSDKSNQPQHF. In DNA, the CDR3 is TGTGCCAGCAGCGTATCCGACAAATCCAATCAGCCCCAGCATTTT.